The 11 T cell receptor beta chains below all came from one sample that was sequenced in a study of shared clonotypes between healthy human individuals. The assay was immunoSEQ multiplex PCR, and TCRdb's table has in-frame clones only and misses some. The data show some 1.4 million clones, more than 95% seen once. The sample comprised naive CD4+ T cells sorted from blood. The subset denotes: CD45RA+ positively selected. Receptors originate from a man aged 30 to 39 in good health.

V gene TRBV29-1 combines with J gene TRBJ2-3, with D unresolved. The CDR3 is 15 amino acids. CDR1 SQVTM and CDR2 ANQGSEA come from the germline V gene. V was clipped by 4 bases and J by 9 bases, with 23 bases between them. CDR3 loop: CSVVGLHVGIGTQYF. CDR3 in DNA: TGCAGCGTTGTGGGTCTTCACGTGGGGATAGGGACGCAGTATTTT.

The chain employs TRBV28 and TRBJ2-2; TRBD2 might be the D (6 bases). CDR1 is MDHEN, CDR2 SYDVKM, per germline. Trimming stripped 10 bases from V and 1 base from J, with 10 bases between. The CDR3 spans 13 residues. The CDR3 loop reads CATRRGNTGELFF. The CDR3 nucleotides are TGTGCCACTAGGCGGGGGAACACCGGGGAGCTGTTTTTT.

The J gene is TRBJ1-5, the V gene TRBV5-4, with unresolved D. The CDR3 length is 14 residues. V was trimmed by 0 bases and J by 7 bases, leaving 11 bases between them. Germline lookup yields CDR1 SGHNT and CDR2 YYREEE (reference sequence). CDR3 amino acids: CASSLEPGSQPQHF. In DNA, the CDR3 is TGTGCCAGCAGCTTGGAACCGGGCAGCCAGCCCCAGCATTTT.

V is TRBV6-1 and J is TRBJ2-1; TRBD1 matches 7 bases. This CDR3 has 16 residues. Germline V gene lookup returns CDR1 MNHNS and CDR2 SASEGT. Losses at the gene ends were 4 bases for V and 3 bases for J; bases not matched to a gene: 9. CDR3 region: CASSGSTGPRYNEQFF. The CDR3 DNA follows: TGTGCCAGCAGTGGGTCGACAGGGCCCCGCTACAATGAGCAGTTCTTC.

This clone was seen a single time. J is TRBJ1-1 and V is TRBV7-9, with 9 bases identical to TRBD1. J was trimmed by 3 bases and V by 0 bases; bases with no gene match: 5. CDR1 is SEHNR, CDR2 FQNEAQ, per germline (reference sequence). The CDR3 loop spans 16 amino acids. The CDR3 DNA reads TGTGCCAGCAGCTTAGCTAAGACAGGGGGTGACACTGAAGCTTTCTTT. Its protein product is CASSLAKTGGDTEAFF.

V and J are TRBV4-3 and TRBJ2-2; weak D call: TRBD2 (5 bases). Germline CDR1 reads LGHNA; CDR2 reads YSLEER. This CDR3 has 15 amino acids. Between the trimmed V and J ends, which lost 4 bases and 4 bases, there was a span of 13 bases. This chain's CDR3 is CASSLGRAGTGELFF. CDR3 nucleotide sequence: TGCGCCAGCAGCCTTGGCCGGGCGGGCACCGGGGAGCTGTTTTTT.

The rearrangement joins TRBV5-4 to TRBJ1-1; D is perhaps TRBD1 (6 bases). The CDR3 spans 14 residues. Germline loops: CDR1 SGHNT, CDR2 YYREEE (reference sequence). V was trimmed by 0 bases and J by 1 base, leaving 7 bases between them. DNA of the CDR3: TGTGCCAGCAGCTTGGAGGGGGGGAACACTGAAGCTTTCTTT. Protein sequence: CASSLEGGNTEAFF.

V is TRBV5-6 and J is TRBJ1-5; D remains unclear. Germline assignment: CDR1 SGHDT and CDR2 YYEEEE. The CDR3 covers 14 residues. The V and J ends lost 6 bases and 0 bases respectively, with 10 bases between them. The CDR3 spells CASTYGYSNQPQHF. DNA for the CDR3: TGTGCCAGCACGTATGGATATAGCAATCAGCCCCAGCATTTT.

This chain's CDR3 is CASSYSPGGVGGYTF. The CDR3 nucleotides read TGTGCCAGCAGTTACTCCCCGGGGGGCGTTGGTGGCTACACCTTC. This rearrangement joins TRBV6-5 to TRBJ1-2; a weak D match, TRBD1 (6 bases). Germline loops: CDR1 MNHEY, CDR2 SVGAGI. The CDR3 has 15 amino acids. V lost 0 bases and J 7 bases, leaving 15 bases between the germline ends.

The rearrangement links TRBV5-1 to TRBJ2-3; possibly TRBD1 or TRBD2 for D (7 bases each). Trimming cost V 2 bases and J 7 bases, with 11 bases left between them. The CDR3 length is 13 residues. CDR1 and CDR2 (germline): SGHRS, YFSETQ. The CDR3: CASSFQGGNTQYF. The CDR3 coding sequence is TGCGCCAGCAGCTTCCAGGGGGGGAATACGCAGTATTTT.

The gene calls are TRBV27 and TRBJ2-1, with 10 bases identical to TRBD2. The CDR3 extends over 17 amino acids. V was clipped by 6 bases and J by 2 bases; unmatched bases: 10. Germline V gives CDR1 MNHEY, CDR2 SMNVEV (reference sequence). The DNA of the CDR3 is TGTGCCAGCAGCTTTTACCCCGGACTAGCGGCCTACAATGAGCAGTTCTTC. Its translation: CASSFYPGLAAYNEQFF.